The TCR beta chain described here comes from a study of CD8+CD57+ T cells in acquired aplastic anemia. The study profiled TCR beta VDJ and CDR3 using genomic DNA as template. Each CDR3 protein gets one entry after TCRdb re-called the reads with MiXCR. The sample records under 200,000 distinct CDR3 sequences, roughly 48% being singletons. Sequencing was done on patients that had shown CD8+CD57+ cell expansion by flow cytometry. A severe acquired aplastic anemia diagnosis applied to all patients. This clonotype was observed a handful of times. The junction differs from germline at one of its ends, possibly a read error. The CDR3 consists of 18 residues. Germline-derived CDR1 and CDR2 are ENHRY and SYGVKD.

Sequenced sample: sorted CD4+, CD8+, or CD8+CD57+ T cells (not recorded which) from PBMCs. The gene calls are TRBV10-3 and TRBJ1-2, with D maybe TRBD1 (6 bases). The source of this sequence is a human donor with aplastic anemia. The CDR3 coding sequence is TGTGCCAGCAGTTACTCGGGTGTTGGGGACAAGGACCTCTATGGCTACACCTTC. It is translated as CASSYSGVGDKDLYGYTF.